This T cell receptor beta chain was identified during a study of response to subunit inactivated influenza vaccine. One entry per CDR3 protein results from TCRdb running MiXCR on the RT-PCR reads. The sample carries approximately 500,000 distinct CDR3 sequences, 10% to 15% recorded once. Regarding the study as a whole: New T cells are recruited in small numbers by each seasonal influenza vaccination, according to the authors' suggestion.

Of note for this clonotype: Its antigen is currently unknown.

Germline V CDR1 and CDR2: MNHNS, SASEGT. Trimming cost V 7 bases and J 6 bases, with 13 bases left between them. This CDR3 has 12 amino acids. The sequencing used PBMCs from blood, collected 45 days after vaccination. This chain links TRBV6-1 with TRBJ2-7; D call uncertain. The sequence came from a man aged 45 to 65 who received an inactivated influenza vaccine. The CDR3, as DNA: TGTGCCAGCACGACAAGGGTGATCGAGCAGTACTTC. Protein: CASTTRVIEQYF.